The TCR beta chain under discussion was sequenced for a study of shared clonotypes between healthy human individuals. Overall study results and limits: Donor scarcity curtailed the genetic and exposure-history diversity represented herein.

Only in-frame clones appear in the TCRdb table, and some are missing; sequencing was by immunoSEQ multiplex PCR. The sample includes under 2,500,000 clones, 90% to 96% seen only once; the top ten take roughly 0.13%. In the case of this clone: Antigen specificity is unknown. This specimen includes other DNA sequences encoding the same CDR3.

A split of CD4+ cells into CD45RA+ naive and CD45RA-negative memory subsets was performed. The specimen sequenced was naive CD4+ T cells sorted from blood. The sample's subset: CD45RA+ positively selected. This sequence was found in a man between 18 and 29 years old in good health.

The chain's CDR3 is CASSLEGHSNQPQHF. The CDR3, as DNA: TGTGCCAGCAGTTTAGAGGGGCATAGCAATCAGCCCCAGCATTTT. This chain links TRBV27 with TRBJ1-5; maybe TRBD1 (5 bases). Germline loops: CDR1 MNHEY, CDR2 SMNVEV (reference sequence). This CDR3 spans 15 amino acids. V was trimmed by 2 bases and J by 0 bases, leaving 8 bases between them.